The 28 T cell receptor beta chains below all came from one sample that was sequenced in a study of blood T cell repertoires in COVID-19. The assay was immunoSEQ multiplex PCR, and TCRdb's table has in-frame clones only and misses some. The sample yields tens of thousands of clones, 80% to 85% seen once. Sequenced: peripheral blood. Every receptor here comes from a man aged 40-55 years with acute or convalescent COVID-19.

V is TRBV6-5 and J is TRBJ1-5, with 8 bases fitting TRBD1. Trimming cost V 2 bases and J 4 bases; bases outside gene matches: 4. This CDR3 is 15 amino acids long. The germline CDR1 and CDR2 sequences are MNHEY and SVGAGI. The DNA of the CDR3 is TGTGCCAGCAGTTACCCGACAGGGGAGAATCAGCCCCAGCATTTT. It specifies CASSYPTGENQPQHF.

The V gene is TRBV19, the J gene TRBJ2-1; D not resolved. CDR1 and CDR2 (germline): LNHDA, SQIVND (reference sequence). The CDR3 extends over 13 amino acids. The V gene lost 6 bases and the J gene lost 5 bases, with 11 bases spanning the gap. The CDR3 sequence is CASRVGQNNEQFF. In DNA, the CDR3 is TGTGCCAGTAGGGTTGGGCAGAACAATGAGCAGTTCTTC.

This chain joins TRBV6-2 or TRBV6-3 and TRBJ1-1, with 7 positions matching TRBD1. Trimming took 4 bases from V and 3 from J; bases not matched to a gene: 5. CDR1 and CDR2 (germline): MNHEY, SVGEGT. CDR3 size: 14 residues. The CDR3 sequence: CASSSTGLYTEAFF. Here the CDR3 DNA reads TGTGCCAGCAGTTCGACAGGGTTATACACTGAAGCTTTCTTT.

The CDR3 nucleotides are TGTGCCAGCAGTCAACAGGGTTCAAGTGGCTACACCTTC. This translates into CASSQQGSSGYTF. V gene TRBV27 combines with J gene TRBJ1-2; TRBD1 might be the D (6 bases). V was shortened by 5 bases and J by 7 bases, with 14 bases between the two germline ends. Germline CDR1 and CDR2: MNHEY and SMNVEV (reference sequence). The CDR3 is 13 amino acids.

This chain uses TRBV9 with TRBJ1-1; 8 bases are a match to TRBD1. Germline V gene data show CDR1 as SGDLS and CDR2 as YYNGEE. V lost 4 bases to trimming and J lost 5 bases; unmatched junction nucleotides: 10. The CDR3 loop spans 15 amino acids. CDR3 coding DNA: TGTGCCAGCAGCTCCCTATACAGGGGGGAGACTGAAGCTTTCTTT. It yields the protein CASSSLYRGETEAFF.

The rearrangement uses TRBV5-6 and TRBJ1-2; a possible D gene is TRBD1 (6 bases). Germline loops: CDR1 SGHDT, CDR2 YYEEEE. The length of the CDR3 is 15 residues. Trimming stripped 4 bases from V and 4 bases from J, with 17 bases between. The chain's CDR3 is CASSTRGPQRYGYTF. The CDR3 DNA sequence: TGTGCCAGCAGCACCAGGGGACCTCAGCGCTATGGCTACACCTTC.

The V and J genes are TRBV15 and TRBJ1-1; 10 bases line up with TRBD1. The CDR3 consists of 14 residues. CDR1 and CDR2 (germline): LNHNV, YYDKDF (reference sequence). The trim removed 8 bases at V and 5 bases at J, leaving 8 bases unmatched. The CDR3 loop reads CATVRDRGPTEAFF. CDR3 in DNA: TGTGCCACCGTTCGGGACAGGGGCCCGACTGAAGCTTTCTTT.

The chain has TRBV3-1 (or the pseudogene TRBV3-2) and TRBJ2-2; 8 positions agree with TRBD1. The CDR3 loop spans 16 amino acids. Germline assignment: CDR1 LGHDT and CDR2 YNNKEL (reference sequence). Trimming cost V 4 bases and J 4 bases; bases outside gene matches: 8. The CDR3 here is CASSRAATGVTGELFF. In nucleotides, the CDR3 is TGTGCCAGCAGCCGCGCCGCGACAGGGGTCACCGGGGAGCTGTTTTTT.

J is TRBJ1-1 and V is TRBV11-2, with D perhaps matching TRBD1 (5 bases). Germline V gene lookup returns CDR1 SGHAT and CDR2 FQNNGV. Trimming left V 5 bases short and J 10 bases short, with 17 bases between. The CDR3 loop spans 13 amino acids. CDR3 in amino acids: CASSPLAGGLAFF. As DNA, the CDR3 is TGTGCCAGCAGCCCCCTGGCGGGGGGACTAGCTTTCTTT.

The chain couples TRBV19 to TRBJ1-1; 9 bases are shared with TRBD1. J lost 6 bases, V lost 5 bases, and 7 bases had no gene match. The CDR3 loop spans 14 amino acids. CDR1 is LNHDA and CDR2 is SQIVND in the germline V gene (reference sequence). For the CDR3, the DNA is TGTGCCAGTAGTCACCGGGACAGGGACTCTGAAGCTTTCTTT. The encoded protein is CASSHRDRDSEAFF.

The rearrangement joins TRBV27 to TRBJ2-7; unclear D gene. This CDR3 is 14 amino acids long. Germline V lookup: CDR1 MNHEY, CDR2 SMNVEV (reference sequence). Trimming removed 5 bases from V and 1 base from J, with 12 bases in between. For the CDR3, the DNA is TGTGCCAGCAGTGTAACCCCCGGGTCCTACGAGCAGTACTTC. Amino acid sequence: CASSVTPGSYEQYF.

This chain joins TRBV4-3 and TRBJ2-3, with 7 bases matching TRBD2. CDR3 length equals 17 residues. CDR1 and CDR2 (germline): LGHNA, YSLEER. The V and J ends lost 0 bases and 4 bases, in that order; junction bases with no gene match: 10. This CDR3 reads CASSQDLEGGHPDTQYF. The CDR3, as DNA: TGCGCCAGCAGCCAAGATCTTGAGGGAGGGCACCCAGATACGCAGTATTTT.

The chain couples TRBV4-3 to TRBJ2-2; possible D gene TRBD2, 6 bases. V lost 0 bases and J 6 bases, leaving 14 bases between the germline ends. The germline CDR1 and CDR2 sequences are LGHNA and YSLEER. The CDR3 has 16 amino acids. CDR3 sequence reads: CASSQDRWGTAGELFF. For the CDR3, the DNA is TGCGCCAGCAGCCAAGATCGTTGGGGGACTGCCGGGGAGCTGTTTTTT.

The V and J genes are TRBV3-1 (or the pseudogene TRBV3-2) and TRBJ1-1; weak D call: TRBD1 (6 bases). Trimming removed 1 base from V and 0 bases from J, with 12 bases in between. The CDR3 extends over 16 amino acids. Germline V gene sequence: CDR1 LGHDT, CDR2 YNNKEL (reference sequence). In DNA form, the CDR3 reads TGTGCCAGCAGCCAAGTTCCAGGGGCGATGAACACTGAAGCTTTCTTT. It encodes CASSQVPGAMNTEAFF.

The CDR3, as DNA: TGTGCCAGCAGCTACTTAGGGGGCTCTGGAAACACCATATATTTT. This translates into CASSYLGGSGNTIYF. The V and J genes are TRBV5-6 and TRBJ1-3, with D tentatively TRBD1 (6 bases). Trimming stripped 3 bases from V and 0 bases from J, with 10 bases between. Looked up from germline, CDR1 is SGHDT and CDR2 is YYEEEE. The CDR3 covers 15 residues.

The CDR3 nucleotides are TGTGCCAGCTCACCGGGGGACAGCACTGAAGCTTTCTTT. Protein sequence: CASSPGDSTEAFF. The V and J genes are TRBV18 and TRBJ1-1, with TRBD1 matching over 7 bases. In germline, CDR1 is KGHSH, CDR2 LQKENI. Trimming at V came to 3 bases and at J to 4 bases, leaving 2 bases not matched to a gene. CDR3 size: 13 residues.

This sequence joins TRBV4-1 and TRBJ2-1, with TRBD1 matching 10 bases. The V gene end was trimmed by 1 base and the J gene end by 3 bases; junction bases not matched to a gene: 6. CDR3 length equals 17 residues. Per the germline V gene, CDR1 is MGHRA and CDR2 is YSYEKL. The CDR3 protein is CASSQVEGQGGYNEQFF. CDR3 nucleotides: TGCGCCAGCAGCCAAGTTGAAGGACAGGGGGGCTACAATGAGCAGTTCTTC.

This sequence joins TRBV7-9 and TRBJ2-5, with 9 nucleotides matching TRBD1. V trimming: 3 bases; J trimming: 5 bases; junction bases outside the gene matches: 4. The germline CDR1 and CDR2 sequences are SEHNR and FQNEAQ (reference sequence). The CDR3 contains 14 residues. Here the CDR3 reads CASSFWGTGETQYF. CDR3 coding DNA: TGTGCCAGCAGCTTTTGGGGGACAGGGGAGACCCAGTACTTC.

This clone appeared a few times. This chain uses TRBV7-9 with TRBJ1-2; D might be TRBD1 (5 bases). The CDR3 has 13 amino acids. Trimming cost V 0 bases and J 11 bases, with 13 bases left between them. Germline V CDR1 and CDR2: SEHNR, FQNEAQ (reference sequence). The chain's CDR3 is CASSLATGVGYTF. CDR3 DNA sequence: TGTGCCAGCAGCTTAGCGACGGGGGTTGGGTACACCTTC.

CDR3 region: CASRMTGNYNEQFF. In DNA form, the CDR3 reads TGTGCCAGTAGGATGACAGGGAACTACAATGAGCAGTTCTTC. The J gene is TRBJ2-1, the V gene TRBV19; 7 bases are a match to TRBD1. J lost 3 bases, V lost 6 bases, and 5 bases had no gene match. Germline assignment: CDR1 LNHDA and CDR2 SQIVND (reference sequence). The CDR3 is made up of 14 amino acids.

This clone was observed once. V usage is TRBV29-1 and J usage is TRBJ1-2; D is unclear. In germline, CDR1 is SQVTM, CDR2 ANQGSEA. The CDR3 has 13 amino acids. V was clipped by 6 bases and J by 2 bases, with 13 bases between them. The CDR3 is CSVTGIGNYGYTF. The CDR3 DNA reads TGCAGCGTAACGGGGATTGGGAACTATGGCTACACCTTC. Full variable domain (rest looked up from reference TRBV29-1 and TRBJ1-2): SAVISQKPSRDICQRGTSLTIQCQVDSQVTMMFWYRQQPGQSLTLIATANQGSEATYESGFVIDKFPISRPNLTFSTLTVSNMSPEDSSIYLCSVTGIGNYGYTFGSGTRLTVV.

The CDR3 spells CASSQLRGFTEAFF. The CDR3 bases are TGTGCCAGCAGCCAACTGCGGGGTTTCACTGAAGCTTTCTTT. The chain joins TRBV14 to TRBJ1-1; D unresolved. The V end was cut by 2 bases, the J end by 4 bases, with 11 bases between. Germline V lookup: CDR1 SGHDN, CDR2 FVKESK. CDR3 length: 14 amino acids.

The chain couples TRBV14 to TRBJ1-1; D is unclear. V lost 3 bases, J lost 6 bases, and 5 bases lay in between. This CDR3 is 11 amino acids long. In germline, CDR1 is SGHDN, CDR2 FVKESK. The CDR3 sequence: CASSQASEAFF. CDR3 bases: TGTGCCAGCAGCCAGGCCTCTGAAGCTTTCTTT.

This clone has only a few counts. The rearrangement joins TRBV12-3 or TRBV12-4 to TRBJ2-1; D ambiguous. V was shortened by 1 base and J by 8 bases, with 6 bases between the two germline ends. The CDR3 contains 12 residues. The CDR3 sequence: CASSLGGDEQFF. CDR3 nucleotides: TGTGCCAGCAGTTTAGGAGGAGATGAGCAGTTCTTC.

V usage is TRBV7-8 and J usage is TRBJ1-2; tentative D call: TRBD1 (5 bases). The CDR3 sequence is 12 residues long. Germline CDR1 and CDR2: SGHVS and FQNEAQ. V lost 5 bases, J lost 10 bases, and 14 bases lay in between. The CDR3 bases are TGTGCCAGCAGCCAGAGACAGACGGACTACACCTTC. It is translated as CASSQRQTDYTF.

V is TRBV6-2 or TRBV6-3 and J is TRBJ2-6; D is possibly TRBD1 (5 bases). CDR1 is MNHEY and CDR2 is SVGEGT in the germline V gene. V was cut by 2 bases and J by 0 bases, with 11 bases left in between. CDR3 length equals 17 residues. The CDR3 region is CASSYDAGLSGANVLTF. In DNA form, the CDR3 reads TGTGCCAGCAGTTACGATGCAGGGCTCTCTGGGGCCAACGTCCTGACTTTC.

The chain links TRBV12-3 or TRBV12-4 to TRBJ1-1; no clear D gene. This CDR3 region has 12 residues. The germline V and J ends were trimmed by 5 bases and 1 base, with 5 bases remaining between them. This CDR3 is CASSPSNTEAFF. Here the CDR3 DNA reads TGTGCCAGCAGTCCCTCGAACACTGAAGCTTTCTTT.

The genes are TRBV14 and TRBJ2-2; maybe TRBD1 (6 bases). This CDR3 is 17 amino acids long. Trimming shortened V by 3 bases and J by 4 bases, and 18 bases separated the two germline ends. In germline, CDR1 is SGHDN, CDR2 FVKESK. CDR3 DNA: TGTGCCAGCAGCCAGATCCTACCGACAGGACCCACCGGGGAGCTGTTTTTT. Its translation is CASSQILPTGPTGELFF.